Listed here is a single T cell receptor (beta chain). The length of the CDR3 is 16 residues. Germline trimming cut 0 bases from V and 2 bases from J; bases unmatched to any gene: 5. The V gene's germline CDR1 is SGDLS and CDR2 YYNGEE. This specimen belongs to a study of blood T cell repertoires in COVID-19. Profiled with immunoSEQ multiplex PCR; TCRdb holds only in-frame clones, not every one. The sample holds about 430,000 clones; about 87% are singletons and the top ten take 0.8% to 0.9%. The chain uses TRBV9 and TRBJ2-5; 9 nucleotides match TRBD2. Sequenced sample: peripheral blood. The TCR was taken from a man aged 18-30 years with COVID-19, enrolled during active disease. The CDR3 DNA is TGTGCCAGCAGCGTAGGGGTAGCGGGGGAGCAAGAGACCCAGTACTTC. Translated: CASSVGVAGEQETQYF. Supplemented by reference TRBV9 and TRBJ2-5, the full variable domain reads DSGVTQTPKHLITATGQRVTLRCSPRSGDLSVYWYQQSLDQGLQFLIQYYNGEERAKGNILERFSAQQFPDLHSELNLSSLELGDSALYFCASSVGVAGEQETQYFGPGTRLLVL.